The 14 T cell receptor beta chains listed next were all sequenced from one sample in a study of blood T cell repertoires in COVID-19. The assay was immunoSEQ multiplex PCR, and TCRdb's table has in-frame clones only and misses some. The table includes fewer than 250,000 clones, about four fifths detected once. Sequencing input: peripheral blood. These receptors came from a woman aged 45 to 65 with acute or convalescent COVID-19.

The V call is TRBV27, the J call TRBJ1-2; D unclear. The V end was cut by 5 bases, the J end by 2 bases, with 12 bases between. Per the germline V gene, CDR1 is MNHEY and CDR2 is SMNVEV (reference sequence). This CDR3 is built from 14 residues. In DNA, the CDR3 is TGTGCCAGCAGTCCCCTGGGAGCAAACTATGGCTACACCTTC. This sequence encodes CASSPLGANYGYTF.

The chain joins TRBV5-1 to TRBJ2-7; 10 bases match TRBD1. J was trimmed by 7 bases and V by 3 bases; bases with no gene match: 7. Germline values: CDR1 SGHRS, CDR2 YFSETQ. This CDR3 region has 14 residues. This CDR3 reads CASSWGTGAGEQYF. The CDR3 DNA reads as TGCGCCAGCAGCTGGGGGACAGGGGCGGGAGAGCAGTACTTC.

CDR3 DNA: TGTGCCAGCAGTGACTCGAGCGGGAGGGGTTACAATGAGCAGTTCTTC. Residues: CASSDSSGRGYNEQFF. The chain has TRBV6-4 and TRBJ2-1, with 10 nucleotides matching TRBD2. The CDR3 contains 16 residues. Trimming removed 0 bases from V and 4 bases from J; junction bases left unmatched: 3. From germline, CDR1 is MRHNA and CDR2 SNTAGT.

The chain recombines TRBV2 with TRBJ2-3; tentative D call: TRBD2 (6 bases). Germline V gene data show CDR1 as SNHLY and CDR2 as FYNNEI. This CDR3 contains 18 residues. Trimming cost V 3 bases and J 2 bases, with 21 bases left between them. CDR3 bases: TGTGCCAGCAGTGATCCGACCTTAGCGGCCCCCCCCACAGATACGCAGTATTTT. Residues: CASSDPTLAAPPTDTQYF.

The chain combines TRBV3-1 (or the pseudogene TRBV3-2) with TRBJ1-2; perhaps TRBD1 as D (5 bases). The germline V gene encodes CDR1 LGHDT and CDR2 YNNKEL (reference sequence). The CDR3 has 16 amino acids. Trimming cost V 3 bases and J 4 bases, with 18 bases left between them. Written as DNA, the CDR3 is TGTGCCAGCAGCCAGGGACTCCCCCCTCGCCTCTATGGCTACACCTTC. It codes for CASSQGLPPRLYGYTF.

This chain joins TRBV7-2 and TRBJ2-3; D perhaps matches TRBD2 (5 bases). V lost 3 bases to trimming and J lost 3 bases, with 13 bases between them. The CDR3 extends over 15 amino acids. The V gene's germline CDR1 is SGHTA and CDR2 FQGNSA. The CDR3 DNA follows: TGTGCCAGCAGCTTCAACAGCGGCGCTACAGATACGCAGTATTTT. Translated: CASSFNSGATDTQYF.

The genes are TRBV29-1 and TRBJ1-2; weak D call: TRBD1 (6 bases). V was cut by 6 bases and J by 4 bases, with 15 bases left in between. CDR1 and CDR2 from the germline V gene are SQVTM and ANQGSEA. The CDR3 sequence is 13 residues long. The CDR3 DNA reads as TGCAGCGTACAGGGAGAAGTAAGCTATGGCTACACCTTC. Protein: CSVQGEVSYGYTF.

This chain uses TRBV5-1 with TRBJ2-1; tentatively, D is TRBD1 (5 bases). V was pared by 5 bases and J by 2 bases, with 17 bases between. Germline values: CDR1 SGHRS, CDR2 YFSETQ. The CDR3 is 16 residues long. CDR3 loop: CASRPETEVAYNEQFF. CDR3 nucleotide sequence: TGCGCCAGCAGGCCTGAGACAGAGGTCGCCTACAATGAGCAGTTCTTC. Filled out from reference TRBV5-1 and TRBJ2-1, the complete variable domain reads KAGVTQTPRYLIKTRGQQVTLSCSPISGHRSVSWYQQTPGQGLQFLFEYFSETQRNKGNFPGRFSGRQFSNSRSEMNVSTLELGDSALYLCASRPETEVAYNEQFFGPGTRLTVL.

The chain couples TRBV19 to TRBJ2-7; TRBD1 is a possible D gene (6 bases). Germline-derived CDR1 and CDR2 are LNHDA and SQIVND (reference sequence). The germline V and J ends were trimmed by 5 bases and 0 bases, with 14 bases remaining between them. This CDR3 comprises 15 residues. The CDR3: CASSAAGVSSYEQYF. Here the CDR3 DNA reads TGTGCCAGTAGTGCGGCAGGGGTGAGCTCCTACGAGCAGTACTTC.

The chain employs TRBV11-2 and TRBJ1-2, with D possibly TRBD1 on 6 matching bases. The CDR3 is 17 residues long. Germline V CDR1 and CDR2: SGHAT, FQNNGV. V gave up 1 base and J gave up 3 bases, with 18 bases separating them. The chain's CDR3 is CASSLGQGQFSHYGYTF. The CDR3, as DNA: TGTGCCAGCAGCTTAGGGCAAGGACAGTTCAGTCACTATGGCTACACCTTC. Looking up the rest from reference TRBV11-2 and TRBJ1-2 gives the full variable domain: EAGVAQSPRYKIIEKRQSVAFWCNPISGHATLYWYQQILGQGPKLLIQFQNNGVVDDSQLPKDRFSAERLKGVDSTLKIQPAKLEDSAVYLCASSLGQGQFSHYGYTFGSGTRLTVV.

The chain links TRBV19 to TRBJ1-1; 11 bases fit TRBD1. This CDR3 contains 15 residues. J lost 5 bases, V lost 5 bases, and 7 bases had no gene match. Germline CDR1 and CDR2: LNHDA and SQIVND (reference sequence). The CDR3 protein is CASSPWDRGGTEAFF. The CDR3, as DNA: TGTGCCAGTAGTCCCTGGGACAGGGGGGGGACTGAAGCTTTCTTT.

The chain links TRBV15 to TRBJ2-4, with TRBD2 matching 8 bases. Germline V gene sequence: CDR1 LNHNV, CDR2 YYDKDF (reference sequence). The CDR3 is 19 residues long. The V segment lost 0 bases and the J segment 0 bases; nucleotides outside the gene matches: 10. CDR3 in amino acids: CATSRDPDRLAIAKNIQYF. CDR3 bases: TGTGCCACCAGCAGAGATCCCGATCGACTAGCGATAGCCAAAAACATTCAGTACTTC.

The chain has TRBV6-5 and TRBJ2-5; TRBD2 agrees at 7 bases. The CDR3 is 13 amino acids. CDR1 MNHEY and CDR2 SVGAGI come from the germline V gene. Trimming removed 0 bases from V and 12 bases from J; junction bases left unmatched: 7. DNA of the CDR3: TGTGCCAGCAGTTACTCTAGGGCGGGAGAAGAGTACTTC. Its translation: CASSYSRAGEEYF.

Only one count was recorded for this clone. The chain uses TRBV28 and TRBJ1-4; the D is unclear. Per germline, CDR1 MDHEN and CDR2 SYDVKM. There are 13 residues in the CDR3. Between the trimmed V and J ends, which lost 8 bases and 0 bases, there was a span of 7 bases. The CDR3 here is CASLHPTNEKLFF. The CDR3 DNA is TGTGCCAGCTTACATCCAACTAATGAAAAACTGTTTTTT.